This T cell receptor (beta chain) was recovered during a study of lymphopenia after photon versus proton radiotherapy. The CDR3 runs 14 residues. J gave up 4 bases and V 4 bases, and 4 bases lay outside the gene matches. Germline CDR1 and CDR2: SGHNT and YYREEE (reference sequence). The study's findings and limits: After the lymphocyte nadir, photon-treated repertoires showed oligoclonal expansion, especially of CD8+ Temra cells. Better survival with proton therapy was suggested as possible, not demonstrated. Proton therapy kept repertoires fairly stable, unlike photons, which gained effector/memory cells.

With regard to this clone: The target antigen is unknown.

Measured with immunoSEQ multiplex PCR; TCRdb has only the in-frame clones, and not every one. This table holds tens of thousands of clones, around nine tenths found once. The rearrangement links TRBV5-4 to TRBJ2-7, with 11 bases lining up with TRBD1. The sample in question was peripheral blood, obtained from a patient treated with photon-based radiotherapy. The clonotype originates from a woman aged 45-65 years with cholangiocarcinoma. The DNA of the CDR3 is TGTGCCAGCAGCCCTGGACAGGGGGCGTACGAGCAGTACTTC. Amino acid sequence: CASSPGQGAYEQYF. The variable domain in full, completed from reference TRBV5-4 and TRBJ2-7, reads ETGVTQSPTHLIKTRGQQVTLRCSSQSGHNTVSWYQQALGQGPQFIFQYYREEENGRGNFPPRFSGLQFPNYSSELNVNALELDDSALYLCASSPGQGAYEQYFGPGTRLTVT.